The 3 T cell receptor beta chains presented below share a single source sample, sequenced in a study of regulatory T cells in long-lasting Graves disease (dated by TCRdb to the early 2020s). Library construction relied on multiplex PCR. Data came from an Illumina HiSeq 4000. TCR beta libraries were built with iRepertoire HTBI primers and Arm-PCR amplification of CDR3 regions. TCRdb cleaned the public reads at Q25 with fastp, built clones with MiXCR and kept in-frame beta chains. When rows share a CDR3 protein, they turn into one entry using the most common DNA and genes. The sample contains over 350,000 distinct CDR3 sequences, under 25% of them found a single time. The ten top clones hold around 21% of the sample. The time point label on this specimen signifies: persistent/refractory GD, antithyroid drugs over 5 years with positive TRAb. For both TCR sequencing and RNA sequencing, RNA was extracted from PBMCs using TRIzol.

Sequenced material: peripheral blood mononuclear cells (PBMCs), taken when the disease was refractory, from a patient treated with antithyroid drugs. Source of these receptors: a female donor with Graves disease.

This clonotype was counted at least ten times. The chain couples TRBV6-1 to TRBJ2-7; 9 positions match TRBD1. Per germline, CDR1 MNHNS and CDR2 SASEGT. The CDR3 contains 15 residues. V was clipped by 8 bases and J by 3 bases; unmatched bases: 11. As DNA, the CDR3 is TGTGCCAGCTGGGGAACCGGGACAGGGAACTACGAGCAGTACTTC. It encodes CASWGTGTGNYEQYF.

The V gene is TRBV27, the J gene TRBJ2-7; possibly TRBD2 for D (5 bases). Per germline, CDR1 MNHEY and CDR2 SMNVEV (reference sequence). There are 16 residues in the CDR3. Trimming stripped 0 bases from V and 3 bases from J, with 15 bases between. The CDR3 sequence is CASSLSPGVPDYEQYF. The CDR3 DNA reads TGTGCCAGCAGTTTATCGCCCGGGGTTCCCGACTACGAGCAGTACTTC.

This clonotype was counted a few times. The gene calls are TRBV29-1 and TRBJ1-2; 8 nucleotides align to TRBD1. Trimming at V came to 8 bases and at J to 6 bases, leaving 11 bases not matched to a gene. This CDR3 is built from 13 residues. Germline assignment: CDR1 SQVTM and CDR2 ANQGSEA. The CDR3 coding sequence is TGCAGCACACGTTCTTCAGGGGGCGATGGCTACACCTTC. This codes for CSTRSSGGDGYTF. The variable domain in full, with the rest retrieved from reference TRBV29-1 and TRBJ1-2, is SAVISQKPSRDICQRGTSLTIQCQVDSQVTMMFWYRQQPGQSLTLIATANQGSEATYESGFVIDKFPISRPNLTFSTLTVSNMSPEDSSIYLCSTRSSGGDGYTFGSGTRLTVV.